The next 27 T cell receptor beta chains were all read from a single sample in a study of blood T cells in healthy people across ages. Together with a sample-barcoded 5' primer, a J-beta primer mix was included in a second PCR lasting about 7 to 12 cycles. TCRdb ran MiXCR on the 5' RACE reads and lists one entry per CDR3 protein. The repertoire holds hundreds of thousands of distinct CDR3 sequences, with 25% to 35% as singletons. The sample was blood. The receptor set was obtained from a woman of 80 years or more in good health.

This chain connects TRBV7-2 to TRBJ2-5; a possible D gene is TRBD1 (5 bases). The CDR3 sequence is 13 residues long. The germline gives CDR1 SGHTA, CDR2 FQGNSA. V lost 5 bases to trimming and J lost 5 bases, with 12 bases between them. For the CDR3, the DNA is TGTGCCAGCAGCACTCAGGGAAGGGAGACCCAGTACTTC. Translating it yields CASSTQGRETQYF.

The chain has TRBV27 and TRBJ1-5; D may be TRBD1 (5 bases). Trimming stripped 4 bases from V and 9 bases from J, with 16 bases between. The CDR3 contains 14 residues. Germline V gene sequence: CDR1 MNHEY, CDR2 SMNVEV (reference sequence). This chain's CDR3 is CASSSEMGVGPQHF. Written as DNA, the CDR3 is TGTGCCAGCAGTTCAGAAATGGGGGTAGGGCCCCAGCATTTT.

J is TRBJ2-7 and V is TRBV29-1; D perhaps matches TRBD2 (6 bases). The V end was cut by 7 bases, the J end by 3 bases, with 13 bases between. Germline V lookup: CDR1 SQVTM, CDR2 ANQGSEA. This CDR3 is built from 12 residues. In nucleotides, the CDR3 is TGCAGCGCAGGGACTTCCCTCTACGAGCAGTACTTC. The encoded protein is CSAGTSLYEQYF.

This clonotype was observed at least ten times. The CDR3 DNA reads TGCAGTGCCCGTGGCCTAGCGGGGGGCTCATCCTACAATGAGCAGTTCTTC. Translating it yields CSARGLAGGSSYNEQFF. The J gene is TRBJ2-1, the V gene TRBV20-1, with TRBD2 identical over 11 bases. This CDR3 comprises 17 residues. Germline lookup yields CDR1 DFQATT and CDR2 SNEGSKA (reference sequence). Losses at the gene ends were 6 bases for V and 1 base for J; bases not matched to a gene: 11.

In this sample, this clonotype turned up many times. The chain carries TRBV27 and TRBJ2-7; D is uncertain. Trimming pared 4 bases from V and 5 bases from J, leaving 15 bases between. The CDR3 sequence is 14 residues long. The germline CDR1 and CDR2 sequences are MNHEY and SMNVEV (reference sequence). The CDR3 nucleotides are TGTGCCAGCAGTTCACCGACGACCAGGAACGAGCAGTACTTC. Amino acid sequence: CASSSPTTRNEQYF.

This clonotype was picked up a small number of times. The V call is TRBV6-1, the J call TRBJ1-5; D possibly corresponds to TRBD1 (5 bases). V lost 10 bases, J lost 5 bases, and 18 bases lay in between. The CDR3 consists of 14 residues. CDR1 is MNHNS and CDR2 is SASEGT in the germline V gene. CDR3 region: CATRPRGGDQPQHF. The CDR3 region has the DNA TGTGCCACCCGACCCCGGGGCGGGGATCAGCCCCAGCATTTT.

This clonotype has a count of ten or more. The chain links TRBV6-5 to TRBJ1-1, with D unclear. The CDR3 contains 14 residues. V gave up 0 bases and J gave up 0 bases, with 5 bases separating them. Germline CDR1 is MNHEY and CDR2 is SVGAGI. The CDR3 loop is CASSYSKVNTEAFF. The CDR3 DNA reads TGTGCCAGCAGTTACTCGAAGGTGAACACTGAAGCTTTCTTT.

The chain is built from TRBV7-2 and TRBJ1-5; tentatively, D is TRBD1 (5 bases). Germline CDR1 reads SGHTA; CDR2 reads FQGNSA. This CDR3 spans 14 amino acids. The V end was cut by 4 bases, the J end by 7 bases, with 14 bases between. The CDR3 loop reads CASSSPGTEQPQHF. CDR3 DNA sequence: TGTGCCAGCAGCTCACCCGGGACGGAACAGCCCCAGCATTTT.

The chain employs TRBV6-1 and TRBJ2-5, with D tentatively TRBD2 (6 bases). There are 15 residues in the CDR3. Trimming stripped 3 bases from V and 11 bases from J, with 22 bases between. Germline V lookup: CDR1 MNHNS, CDR2 SASEGT. The CDR3 DNA reads as TGTGCCAGCAGTGACCGGGACTCGAACCTCAATGAGCAGTACTTC. This gives the protein CASSDRDSNLNEQYF.

This clonotype has at least ten counts. The chain employs TRBV24-1 and TRBJ2-5, with TRBD2 identical over 9 bases. CDR1 is KGHDR, CDR2 SFDVKD, per germline. V gave up 2 bases and J gave up 4 bases; unmatched junction bases: 7. CDR3 size: 16 residues. The CDR3 nucleotides read TGTGCCACCAGTGATTCGGGCGGGGGGGCCGGAGAGACCCAGTACTTC. It encodes CATSDSGGGAGETQYF.

J is TRBJ2-2 and V is TRBV5-1, with D hard to call. The CDR3 extends over 15 amino acids. V lost 0 bases, J lost 1 base, and 7 bases lay in between. From germline, CDR1 is SGHRS and CDR2 YFSETQ. The CDR3 reads CASSLDGGNTGELFF. The CDR3 nucleotides are TGCGCCAGCAGCTTGGACGGCGGGAACACCGGGGAGCTGTTTTTT.

In the case of this clonotype: Being one base from a much bigger clone, this may be a read error. The chain joins TRBV29-1 to TRBJ1-2, with D possibly TRBD1 on 6 matching bases. The germline CDR1 and CDR2 sequences are SQVTM and ANQGSEA. Trimming stripped 7 bases from V and 8 bases from J, with 14 bases between. The length of the CDR3 is 11 residues. The CDR3 nucleotides are TGCAGCGCACGGGGGGCGGGAGGCTACACCTTC. Protein sequence: CSARGAGGYTF.

The rearrangement links TRBV4-2 to TRBJ2-1; 16 bases align to TRBD2. Germline trimming cut 0 bases from V and 1 base from J; bases unmatched to any gene: 3. CDR1 and CDR2 from the germline V gene are LGHNA and YNFKEQ. The CDR3 covers 19 residues. This CDR3 reads CASSQDGTSGRGSYNEQFF. The DNA for the CDR3 is TGTGCCAGCAGCCAAGACGGGACTAGCGGGAGGGGGTCCTACAATGAGCAGTTCTTC.

This clonotype has a count of ten or more. The J gene is TRBJ2-1, the V gene TRBV5-4; 13 bases are a match to TRBD2. Germline V gene data show CDR1 as SGHNT and CDR2 as YYREEE (reference sequence). V shed 4 bases and J 5 bases; nucleotides not matched to a gene: 6. This CDR3 spans 16 amino acids. Here the CDR3 reads CASSPRTSGGHNEQFF. CDR3 nucleotide sequence: TGTGCCAGCAGCCCGAGGACTAGCGGGGGTCACAATGAGCAGTTCTTC.

This clonotype was detected many times. The rearrangement links TRBV4-2 to TRBJ1-2; D possibly corresponds to TRBD1 (6 bases). V was cut by 0 bases and J by 1 base, with 18 bases left in between. The CDR3 spans 18 residues. Germline CDR1 LGHNA, CDR2 YNFKEQ. The CDR3 DNA reads as TGTGCCAGCAGCCAAGATTGGGGGCAACAGGGAGTTAACTATGGCTACACCTTC. It is translated as CASSQDWGQQGVNYGYTF.

This clonotype was picked up a small number of times. The chain links TRBV30 to TRBJ1-3; D is uncertain. Germline CDR1 and CDR2: GTSNPN and SVGIG (reference sequence). The CDR3 loop spans 13 amino acids. The ends were cut back, 4 bases at V and 0 bases at J, with 7 bases in the middle. CDR3 DNA sequence: TGTGCCTGGACAGCCTTCTCTGGAAACACCATATATTTT. The encoded protein is CAWTAFSGNTIYF.

A note on this clonotype: One end of the junction does not line up with germline, which may come from a read error. This sequence joins TRBV6-5 and TRBJ2-1; no definite D call. The CDR3 loop spans 14 amino acids. CDR1 is MNHEY, CDR2 SVGAGI, per germline. CDR3 DNA sequence: TGCGCCAGCAGTTACTTAAATAGGTTGGATGAGCAGTTCTTC. Encoded protein: CASSYLNRLDEQFF.

This clonotype was seen only once. The chain joins TRBV5-6 to TRBJ2-3, with D uncertain. CDR1 SGHDT and CDR2 YYEEEE come from the germline V gene. The V end lost 0 bases, the J end lost 4 bases, and 6 bases lay between the germline ends. The CDR3 has 13 amino acids. CDR3 nucleotide sequence: TGTGCCAGCAGCTTGGCCTCGGCAGATACGCAGTATTTT. Its protein is CASSLASADTQYF. The full variable domain, rest sourced from reference TRBV5-6 and TRBJ2-3, is DAGVTQSPTHLIKTRGQQVTLRCSPKSGHDTVSWYQQALGQGPQFIFQYYEEEERQRGNFPDRFSGHQFPNYSSELNVNALLLGDSALYLCASSLASADTQYFGPGTRLTVL.

At least ten counts were recorded for this clonotype. The chain carries TRBV11-2 and TRBJ1-5; possibly TRBD1 for D (6 bases). This CDR3 has 15 residues. Germline CDR1 reads SGHAT; CDR2 reads FQNNGV. V shed 5 bases and J shed 3 bases, with 14 bases lying between them. The CDR3 protein is CASSPGQSVNQPQHF. The DNA of the CDR3 is TGTGCCAGCAGCCCCGGACAGAGCGTCAATCAGCCCCAGCATTTT. The full variable domain, rest sourced from reference TRBV11-2 and TRBJ1-5, is EAGVAQSPRYKIIEKRQSVAFWCNPISGHATLYWYQQILGQGPKLLIQFQNNGVVDDSQLPKDRFSAERLKGVDSTLKIQPAKLEDSAVYLCASSPGQSVNQPQHFGDGTRLSIL.

On this clonotype itself: This sequence may be a read error, since a much larger clone differs from it by one base. V gene TRBV25-1 combines with J gene TRBJ1-2; unclear D gene. The V end was cut by 8 bases, the J end by 9 bases, with 13 bases between. The CDR3 is made up of 11 amino acids. The germline gives CDR1 MGHDK, CDR2 SYGVNS. The CDR3 nucleotides read TGTGCCAGCGCCAACACGGGCAGCTACACCTTC. This gives the protein CASANTGSYTF.

This clonotype was observed many times. The chain is built from TRBV27 and TRBJ1-4, with a weak D call TRBD1 (6 bases). The CDR3 runs to 17 residues. With 5 bases removed from V and 0 bases from J, the gap between germline ends came to 16 bases. Germline assignment: CDR1 MNHEY and CDR2 SMNVEV (reference sequence). Here the CDR3 reads CASSPLDRRATNEKLFF. In DNA, the CDR3 is TGTGCCAGCAGTCCGCTGGACAGAAGAGCAACTAATGAAAAACTGTTTTTT.

This clonotype came up many times. This chain connects TRBV7-2 to TRBJ2-7, with 9 bases matching TRBD2. Germline lookup yields CDR1 SGHTA and CDR2 FQGNSA. The V and J ends lost 1 base and 4 bases, in that order; junction bases with no gene match: 5. This CDR3 contains 15 residues. CDR3 in DNA: TGTGCCAGCAGCTTAGGTTTGCGGGGGGGTTACGAGCAGTACTTC. It translates to CASSLGLRGGYEQYF.

The chain couples TRBV20-1 to TRBJ2-1, with 12 bases that match TRBD2. The trim removed 3 bases at V and 8 bases at J, leaving 8 bases unmatched. Germline loops: CDR1 DFQATT, CDR2 SNEGSKA (reference sequence). CDR3 length equals 15 residues. The CDR3 loop reads CSASRLAGGWDEQFF. The CDR3 DNA reads as TGCAGTGCTAGTAGGCTAGCGGGGGGGTGGGATGAGCAGTTCTTC.

As to this clonotype: A much bigger clone sits one base away, suggesting this may be a read error. The V call is TRBV28, the J call TRBJ1-4; 11 nucleotides line up with TRBD1. The CDR3 covers 17 residues. CDR1 is MDHEN and CDR2 is SYDVKM in the germline V gene. For the CDR3, the DNA is TGTACCAGCAGTCCCGGACAGGGGGCGCCTACTAATGAAAAACTGTTTTTT. It specifies CTSSPGQGAPTNEKLFF.

This clonotype was picked up many times. Here the CDR3 DNA reads TGTGCCAGCAGCCGAAACCTTAGGACAGGTCAGGGGGATGAGCAGTTCTTC. It is translated as CASSRNLRTGQGDEQFF. The rearrangement uses TRBV3-1 and TRBJ2-1; TRBD1 matches at 7 bases. The CDR3 extends over 17 amino acids. V lost 4 bases to trimming and J lost 8 bases; unmatched junction nucleotides: 17. The germline CDR1 and CDR2 sequences are LGHDT and YNNKEL (reference sequence).

This clonotype appeared a single time. The V call is TRBV6-2 or TRBV6-3, the J call TRBJ2-2, with D perhaps matching TRBD1 (5 bases). The V gene lost 2 bases and the J gene lost 7 bases, with 8 bases spanning the gap. Germline V gives CDR1 MNHEY, CDR2 SVGEGT. This CDR3 has 13 residues. DNA of the CDR3: TGTGCCAGCAGTTACGACAGAGGCGGGGAGCTGTTTTTT. Its translation is CASSYDRGGELFF.

This clonotype was recorded many times. This sequence joins TRBV7-2 and TRBJ2-5, with D possibly matching TRBD2 (6 bases). The ends were cut back, 7 bases at V and 2 bases at J, with 14 bases in the middle. The CDR3 is 14 residues long. Germline CDR1 SGHTA, CDR2 FQGNSA. The CDR3 sequence: CASTPRDFQETQYF. DNA of the CDR3: TGTGCCAGCACCCCTAGGGACTTTCAAGAGACCCAGTACTTC.